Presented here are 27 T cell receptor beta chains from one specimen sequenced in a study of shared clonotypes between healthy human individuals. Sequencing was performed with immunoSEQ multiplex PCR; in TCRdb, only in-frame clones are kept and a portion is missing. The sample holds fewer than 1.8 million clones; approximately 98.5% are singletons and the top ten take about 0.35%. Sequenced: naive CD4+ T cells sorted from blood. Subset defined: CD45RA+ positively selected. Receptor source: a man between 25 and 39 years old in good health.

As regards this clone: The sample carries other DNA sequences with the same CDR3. The CDR3 DNA is TGCGCCAGCAGCACCGGACTAGCATCTTACAATGAGCAGTTCTTC. Protein sequence: CASSTGLASYNEQFF. This sequence joins TRBV5-1 and TRBJ2-1; TRBD2 matches 8 bases. V lost 4 bases, J lost 4 bases, and 7 bases stayed unmatched. Germline assignment: CDR1 SGHRS and CDR2 YFSETQ. The CDR3 spans 15 residues. The full variable domain, in which reference TRBV5-1 and TRBJ2-1 provide the parts outside the CDR3, is KAGVTQTPRYLIKTRGQQVTLSCSPISGHRSVSWYQQTPGQGLQFLFEYFSETQRNKGNFPGRFSGRQFSNSRSEMNVSTLELGDSALYLCASSTGLASYNEQFFGPGTRLTVL.

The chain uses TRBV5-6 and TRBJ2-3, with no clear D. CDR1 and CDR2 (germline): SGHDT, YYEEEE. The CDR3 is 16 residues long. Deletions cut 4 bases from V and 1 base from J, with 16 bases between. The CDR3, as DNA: TGTGCCAGCAGCCCCTTCGTAGGGCGTGGCACAGATACGCAGTATTTT. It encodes CASSPFVGRGTDTQYF.

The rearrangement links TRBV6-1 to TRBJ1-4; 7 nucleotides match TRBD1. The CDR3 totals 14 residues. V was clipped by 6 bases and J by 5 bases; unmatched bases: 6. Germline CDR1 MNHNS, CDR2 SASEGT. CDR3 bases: TGTGCCAGCAGGCAGCTGGACAGGAATGAAAAACTGTTTTTT. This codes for CASRQLDRNEKLFF.

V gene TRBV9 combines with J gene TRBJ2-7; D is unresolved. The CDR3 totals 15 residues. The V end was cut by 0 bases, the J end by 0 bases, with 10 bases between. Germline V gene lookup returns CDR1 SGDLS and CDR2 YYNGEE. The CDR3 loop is CASSVASESSYEQYF. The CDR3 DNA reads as TGTGCCAGCAGCGTAGCCAGCGAGAGCTCCTACGAGCAGTACTTC.

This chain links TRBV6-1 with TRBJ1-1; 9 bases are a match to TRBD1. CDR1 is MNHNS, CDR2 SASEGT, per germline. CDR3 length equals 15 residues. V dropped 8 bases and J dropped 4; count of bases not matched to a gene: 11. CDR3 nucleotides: TGTGCCAGCGCACTCGGGACAGGGAGGGGCACTGAAGCTTTCTTT. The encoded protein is CASALGTGRGTEAFF.

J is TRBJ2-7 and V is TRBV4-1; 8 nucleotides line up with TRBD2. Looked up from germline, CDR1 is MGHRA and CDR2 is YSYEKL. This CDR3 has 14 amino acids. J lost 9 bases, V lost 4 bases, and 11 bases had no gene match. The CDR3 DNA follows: TGCGCCAGCAGCCTAAACCTCCTTACTAGCGGGCAGTACTTC. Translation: CASSLNLLTSGQYF.

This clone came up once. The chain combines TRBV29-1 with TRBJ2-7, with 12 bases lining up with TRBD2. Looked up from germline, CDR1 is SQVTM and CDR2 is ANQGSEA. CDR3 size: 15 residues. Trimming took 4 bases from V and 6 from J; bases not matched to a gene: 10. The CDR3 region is CSVARRLAGDPEQYF. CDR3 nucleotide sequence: TGCAGCGTTGCGCGAAGACTAGCGGGAGACCCCGAGCAGTACTTC.

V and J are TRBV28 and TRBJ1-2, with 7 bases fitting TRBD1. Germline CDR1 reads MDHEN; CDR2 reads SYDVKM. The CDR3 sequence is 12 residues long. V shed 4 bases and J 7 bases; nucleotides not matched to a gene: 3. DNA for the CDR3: TGTGCCAGCAGTTCCCCAGGGGGTGGCTACACCTTC. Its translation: CASSSPGGGYTF.

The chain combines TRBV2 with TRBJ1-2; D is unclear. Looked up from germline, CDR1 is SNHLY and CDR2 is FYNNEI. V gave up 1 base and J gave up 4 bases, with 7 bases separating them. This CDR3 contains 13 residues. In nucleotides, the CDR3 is TGTGCCAGCAGTGAAGAGAGGGCCTATGGCTACACCTTC. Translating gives CASSEERAYGYTF.

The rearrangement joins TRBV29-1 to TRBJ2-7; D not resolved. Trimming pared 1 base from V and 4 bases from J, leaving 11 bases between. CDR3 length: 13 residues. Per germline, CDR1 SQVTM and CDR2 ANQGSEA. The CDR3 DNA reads TGCAGCGTTGAAGGGAGCAGCTGGTACGAGCAGTACTTC. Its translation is CSVEGSSWYEQYF.

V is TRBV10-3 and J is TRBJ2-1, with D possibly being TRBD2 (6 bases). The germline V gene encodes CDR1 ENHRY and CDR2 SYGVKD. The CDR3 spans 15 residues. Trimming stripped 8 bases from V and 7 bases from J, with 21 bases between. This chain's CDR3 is CAIGGTLATHNEQFF. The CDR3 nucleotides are TGTGCCATCGGCGGGACCCTAGCGACGCATAATGAGCAGTTCTTC.

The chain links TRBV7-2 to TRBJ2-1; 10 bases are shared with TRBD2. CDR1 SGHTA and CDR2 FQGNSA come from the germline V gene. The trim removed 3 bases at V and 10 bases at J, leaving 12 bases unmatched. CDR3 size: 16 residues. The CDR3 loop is CASSFPISGRPPEQFF. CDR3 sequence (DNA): TGTGCCAGCAGCTTTCCGATTAGCGGGAGGCCCCCAGAGCAGTTCTTC.

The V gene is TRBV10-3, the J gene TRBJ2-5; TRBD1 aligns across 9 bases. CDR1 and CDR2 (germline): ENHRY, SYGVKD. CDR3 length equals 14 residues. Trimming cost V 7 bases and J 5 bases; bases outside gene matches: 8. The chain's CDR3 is CAIKGTGFGETQYF. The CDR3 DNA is TGTGCCATCAAAGGGACAGGGTTTGGTGAGACCCAGTACTTC.

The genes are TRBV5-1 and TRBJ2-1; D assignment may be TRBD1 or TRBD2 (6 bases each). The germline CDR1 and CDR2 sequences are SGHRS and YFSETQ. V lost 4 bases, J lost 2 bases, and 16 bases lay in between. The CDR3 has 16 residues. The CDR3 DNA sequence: TGCGCCAGCAGCGGTAAGGGGGGTATAACCTACAATGAGCAGTTCTTC. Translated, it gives CASSGKGGITYNEQFF.

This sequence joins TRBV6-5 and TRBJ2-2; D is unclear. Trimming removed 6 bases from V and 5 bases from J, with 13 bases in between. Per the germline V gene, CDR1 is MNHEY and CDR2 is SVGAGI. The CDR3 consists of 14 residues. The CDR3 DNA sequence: TGTGCCAGCAGATATGACGAACCGACCGGGGAGCTGTTTTTT. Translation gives CASRYDEPTGELFF.

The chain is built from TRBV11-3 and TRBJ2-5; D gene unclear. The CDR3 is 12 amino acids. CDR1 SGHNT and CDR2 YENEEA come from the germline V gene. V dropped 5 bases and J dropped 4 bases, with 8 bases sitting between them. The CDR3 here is CASSTNTETQYF. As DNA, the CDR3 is TGTGCCAGCAGCACCAATACAGAGACCCAGTACTTC.

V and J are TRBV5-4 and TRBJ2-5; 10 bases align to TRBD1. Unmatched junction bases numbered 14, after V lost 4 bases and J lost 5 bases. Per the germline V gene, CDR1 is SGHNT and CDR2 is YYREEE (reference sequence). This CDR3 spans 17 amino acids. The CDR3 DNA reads TGTGCCAGCAGCGACGGGAAGGACAGGGGGGTTTTGGAGACCCAGTACTTC. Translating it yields CASSDGKDRGVLETQYF.

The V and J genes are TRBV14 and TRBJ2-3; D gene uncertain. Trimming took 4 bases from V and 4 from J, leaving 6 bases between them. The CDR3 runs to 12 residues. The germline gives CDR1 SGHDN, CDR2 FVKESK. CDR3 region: CASSLLPDTQYF. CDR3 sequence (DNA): TGTGCCAGCAGCCTCTTGCCAGATACGCAGTATTTT. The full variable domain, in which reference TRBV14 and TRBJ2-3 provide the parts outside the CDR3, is EAGVTQFPSHSVIEKGQTVTLRCDPISGHDNLYWYRRVMGKEIKFLLHFVKESKQDESGMPNNRFLAERTGGTYSTLKVQPAELEDSGVYFCASSLLPDTQYFGPGTRLTVL.

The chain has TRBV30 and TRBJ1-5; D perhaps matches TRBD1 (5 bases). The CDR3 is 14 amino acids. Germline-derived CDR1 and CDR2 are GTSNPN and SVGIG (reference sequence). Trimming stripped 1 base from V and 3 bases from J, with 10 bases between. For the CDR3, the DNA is TGTGCCTGGAGTGGGGCAGGGTCCAATCAGCCCCAGCATTTT. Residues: CAWSGAGSNQPQHF.

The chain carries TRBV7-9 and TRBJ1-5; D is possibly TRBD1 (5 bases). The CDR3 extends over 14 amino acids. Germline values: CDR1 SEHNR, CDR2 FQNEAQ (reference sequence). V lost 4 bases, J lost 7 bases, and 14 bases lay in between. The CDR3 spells CASSSGGEGQPQHF. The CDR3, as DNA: TGTGCCAGCAGCTCTGGAGGGGAAGGCCAGCCCCAGCATTTT.

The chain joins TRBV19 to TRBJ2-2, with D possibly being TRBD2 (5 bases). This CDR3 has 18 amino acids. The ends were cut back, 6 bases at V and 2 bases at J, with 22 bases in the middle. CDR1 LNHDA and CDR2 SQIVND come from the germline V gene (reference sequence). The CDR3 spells CASRADSLGAANTGELFF. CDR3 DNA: TGTGCCAGTAGGGCAGACTCGCTGGGAGCGGCTAACACCGGGGAGCTGTTTTTT.

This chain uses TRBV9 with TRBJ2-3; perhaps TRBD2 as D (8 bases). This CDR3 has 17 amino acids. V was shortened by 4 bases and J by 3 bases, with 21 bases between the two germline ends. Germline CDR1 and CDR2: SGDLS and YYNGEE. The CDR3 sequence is CASSTGAGGGGTDTQYF. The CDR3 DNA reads TGTGCCAGCAGCACAGGGGCGGGAGGCGGTGGAACAGATACGCAGTATTTT.

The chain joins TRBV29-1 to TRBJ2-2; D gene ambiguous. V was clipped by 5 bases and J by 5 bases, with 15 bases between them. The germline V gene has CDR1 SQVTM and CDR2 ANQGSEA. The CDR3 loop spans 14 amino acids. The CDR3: CSVRVLRNTGELFF. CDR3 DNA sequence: TGCAGCGTTAGAGTTTTGAGGAATACCGGGGAGCTGTTTTTT.

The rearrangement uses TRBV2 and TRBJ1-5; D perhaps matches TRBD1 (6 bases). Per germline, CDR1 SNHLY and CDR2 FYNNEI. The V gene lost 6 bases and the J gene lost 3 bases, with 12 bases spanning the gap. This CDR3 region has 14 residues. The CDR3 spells CASSTTGNNQPQHF. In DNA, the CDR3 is TGTGCCAGCAGCACAACAGGGAACAATCAGCCCCAGCATTTT.

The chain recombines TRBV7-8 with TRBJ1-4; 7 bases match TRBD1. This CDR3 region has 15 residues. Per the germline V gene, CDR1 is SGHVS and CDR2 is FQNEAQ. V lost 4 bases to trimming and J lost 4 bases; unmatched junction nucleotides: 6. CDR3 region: CASSSLRDSNEKLFF. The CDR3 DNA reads TGTGCCAGCAGCTCGTTGCGGGACAGTAATGAAAAACTGTTTTTT.

The CDR3 region is CASSWRASTDTQYF. DNA for the CDR3: TGTGCCAGCAGCTGGCGCGCCAGCACAGATACGCAGTATTTT. This rearrangement joins TRBV7-2 to TRBJ2-3; D is unresolved. V gave up 4 bases and J gave up 0 bases, with 8 bases separating them. The CDR3 extends over 14 amino acids. The germline gives CDR1 SGHTA, CDR2 FQGNSA.

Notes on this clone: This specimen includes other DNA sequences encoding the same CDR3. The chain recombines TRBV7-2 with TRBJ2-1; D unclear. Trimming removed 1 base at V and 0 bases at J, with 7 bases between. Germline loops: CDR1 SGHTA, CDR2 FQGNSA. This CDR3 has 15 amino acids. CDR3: CASSLVWGSYNEQFF. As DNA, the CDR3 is TGTGCCAGCAGCTTAGTGTGGGGCTCCTACAATGAGCAGTTCTTC.